What follows are 22 T cell receptor beta chains derived from one specimen sequenced in a study of blood T cell repertoires in COVID-19. Profiled with immunoSEQ multiplex PCR; TCRdb holds only in-frame clones, not every one. The table has tens of thousands of clones, less than 90% seen once; the top ten hold around 1.4%. Sequences were obtained from peripheral blood. The origin of the receptors is a man aged 55 to 70 with acute or convalescent COVID-19.

The rearrangement uses TRBV19 and TRBJ2-2; TRBD1 matches at 12 bases. The trim removed 5 bases at V and 7 bases at J, leaving 8 bases unmatched. Germline-derived CDR1 and CDR2 are LNHDA and SQIVND (reference sequence). The CDR3 sequence is 16 residues long. The CDR3 bases are TGTGCCAGTAGTCCTAGGGACAGGGGGCGAGACGGGGAGCTGTTTTTT. The encoded protein is CASSPRDRGRDGELFF.

The chain employs TRBV11-3 and TRBJ1-2, with TRBD1 matching 7 bases. Trimming cost V 2 bases and J 3 bases; bases outside gene matches: 3. There are 14 residues in the CDR3. CDR1 is SGHNT, CDR2 YENEEA, per germline. CDR3 residues: CASSLRGQDYGYTF. CDR3 DNA sequence: TGTGCCAGCAGCTTAAGGGGGCAGGACTATGGCTACACCTTC.

The chain has TRBV6-2 or TRBV6-3 and TRBJ2-7, with D perhaps matching TRBD2 (5 bases). V gave up 5 bases and J gave up 7 bases, with 12 bases separating them. This CDR3 has 12 residues. Germline V lookup: CDR1 MNHEY, CDR2 SVGEGT. Here the CDR3 reads CASSAGLREQYF. The CDR3 DNA reads as TGTGCCAGCAGTGCCGGACTCAGGGAGCAGTACTTC.

The V and J genes are TRBV5-4 and TRBJ2-5, with 13 bases aligning to TRBD2. Germline values: CDR1 SGHNT, CDR2 YYREEE (reference sequence). CDR3 length: 15 residues. The V segment lost 4 bases and the J segment 2 bases; nucleotides outside the gene matches: 2. This chain's CDR3 is CASSPTSGRQETQYF. The CDR3 DNA is TGTGCCAGCAGCCCGACTAGCGGGAGGCAAGAGACCCAGTACTTC.

The rearrangement links TRBV2 to TRBJ1-5; 7 positions match TRBD1. The V segment lost 8 bases and the J segment 4 bases; nucleotides outside the gene matches: 11. Germline V gene lookup returns CDR1 SNHLY and CDR2 FYNNEI. This CDR3 spans 15 amino acids. In DNA, the CDR3 is TGTGCCAGCGCCCGGTCAGGGGGGAGGAATCAGCCCCAGCATTTT. Translating it yields CASARSGGRNQPQHF.

The chain has TRBV4-1 and TRBJ2-6; TRBD2 matches 16 bases. This CDR3 comprises 19 residues. Germline V gene lookup returns CDR1 MGHRA and CDR2 YSYEKL. The J segment lost 4 bases and the V segment lost 2 bases, leaving 5 bases of the junction unmatched. The CDR3, as DNA: TGCGCCAGCAGCCAACCGGGACTAGCGGGGGGGCCCGGGGCCAACGTCCTGACTTTC. Encoded protein: CASSQPGLAGGPGANVLTF.

This chain joins TRBV2 and TRBJ2-5, with TRBD2 matching 16 bases. Trimming took 7 bases from V and 7 from J; bases not matched to a gene: 6. The CDR3 is 15 amino acids. CDR1 is SNHLY and CDR2 is FYNNEI in the germline V gene. CDR3: CASTGTSGGAGTQYF. As DNA, the CDR3 is TGTGCCAGCACTGGGACTAGCGGGGGGGCTGGGACCCAGTACTTC.

The chain couples TRBV10-3 to TRBJ2-7, with D tentatively TRBD1 (6 bases). This CDR3 region has 13 residues. The V end lost 2 bases, the J end lost 7 bases, and 12 bases lay between the germline ends. Germline lookup yields CDR1 ENHRY and CDR2 SYGVKD. The DNA for the CDR3 is TGTGCCATCAGTGAGATGGACAGACGGGAGCAGTACTTC. Amino acid sequence: CAISEMDRREQYF.

The chain employs TRBV6-2 or TRBV6-3 and TRBJ2-7, with D maybe TRBD1 (5 bases). The V end was cut by 4 bases, the J end by 6 bases, with 16 bases between. CDR3 length equals 14 residues. Germline CDR1 is MNHEY and CDR2 is SVGEGT. DNA of the CDR3: TGTGCCAGCAGTTTCTTGACTCCGCAGGGCGAGCAGTACTTC. Its protein product is CASSFLTPQGEQYF.

The rearrangement links TRBV12-3 or TRBV12-4 to TRBJ1-1, with D hard to call. This CDR3 contains 11 residues. V gave up 10 bases and J gave up 3 bases, with 9 bases separating them. The CDR3 reads CATYYYTEAFF. CDR3 in DNA: TGTGCCACATACTACTACACTGAAGCTTTCTTT.

V and J are TRBV10-3 and TRBJ2-7, with TRBD1 matching 10 bases. This CDR3 region has 14 residues. V shed 6 bases and J 3 bases; nucleotides not matched to a gene: 5. CDR1 is ENHRY, CDR2 SYGVKD, per germline. CDR3 sequence reads: CAIRGTGAGYEQYF. The CDR3 nucleotides are TGTGCCATCAGGGGGACAGGGGCGGGCTACGAGCAGTACTTC.

The rearrangement joins TRBV6-5 to TRBJ2-1; possible D gene TRBD2, 5 bases. V was clipped by 6 bases and J by 8 bases, with 14 bases between them. CDR1 is MNHEY and CDR2 is SVGAGI in the germline V gene. There are 13 residues in the CDR3. The CDR3 loop is CASSTVRAHEQFF. The CDR3 nucleotides read TGTGCCAGCAGCACCGTGAGGGCGCATGAGCAGTTCTTC.

The chain links TRBV18 to TRBJ1-3, with 9 positions matching TRBD1. CDR1 is KGHSH and CDR2 is LQKENI in the germline V gene. The CDR3 is 15 residues long. Losses at the gene ends were 6 bases for V and 3 bases for J; bases not matched to a gene: 6. CDR3 coding DNA: TGTGCCAGCTCCTCTACAGGGGGCAGTGGAAACACCATATATTTT. Amino acids: CASSSTGGSGNTIYF. The full variable domain, rest sourced from reference TRBV18 and TRBJ1-3, is NAGVMQNPRHLVRRRGQEARLRCSPMKGHSHVYWYRQLPEEGLKFMVYLQKENIIDESGMPKERFSAEFPKEGPSILRIQQVVRGDSAAYFCASSSTGGSGNTIYFGEGSWLTVV.

This chain joins TRBV11-1 and TRBJ2-3; D gene uncertain. Germline values: CDR1 SGHAT, CDR2 FQDESV (reference sequence). The CDR3 loop spans 15 amino acids. The V end lost 4 bases, the J end lost 0 bases, and 11 bases lay between the germline ends. The CDR3 is CASSWRSTSTDTQYF. CDR3 in DNA: TGTGCCAGCAGCTGGCGGTCCACTAGCACAGATACGCAGTATTTT.

The rearrangement uses TRBV5-4 and TRBJ1-5, with D tentatively TRBD1 (5 bases). Germline lookup yields CDR1 SGHNT and CDR2 YYREEE (reference sequence). Trimming pared 4 bases from V and 0 bases from J, leaving 11 bases between. The CDR3 consists of 15 residues. The CDR3 sequence is CASSAQGYSNQPQHF. CDR3 coding DNA: TGTGCCAGCAGCGCCCAGGGCTATAGCAATCAGCCCCAGCATTTT.

There are a few counts of this clone. The gene calls are TRBV5-1 and TRBJ2-2; TRBD1 is a possible D gene (6 bases). Trimming stripped 0 bases from V and 7 bases from J, with 10 bases between. The CDR3 has 14 residues. Germline lookup yields CDR1 SGHRS and CDR2 YFSETQ. The DNA for the CDR3 is TGCGCCAGCAGCTTGGGGACAGTGCGCGGGGAGCTGTTTTTT. The encoded protein is CASSLGTVRGELFF.

This clone was observed a single time. The chain carries TRBV6-2 or TRBV6-3 and TRBJ1-2; 9 bases map to TRBD1. Germline V gene lookup returns CDR1 MNHEY and CDR2 SVGEGT. Losses at the gene ends were 6 bases for V and 4 bases for J; bases not matched to a gene: 6. CDR3 length: 14 amino acids. This CDR3 reads CASSLSDRGYGYTF. The CDR3 DNA is TGTGCCAGCAGCTTATCGGACAGGGGCTATGGCTACACCTTC.

CDR3 amino acids: CASSAGLSSYEQYF. DNA of the CDR3: TGCGCCAGCAGCGCTGGACTGAGCTCCTACGAGCAGTACTTC. The chain employs TRBV5-1 and TRBJ2-7; D might be TRBD2 (5 bases). V was cut by 4 bases and J by 0 bases, with 11 bases left in between. The CDR3 loop spans 14 amino acids. The germline CDR1 and CDR2 sequences are SGHRS and YFSETQ.

The rearrangement links TRBV11-3 to TRBJ2-7; 12 nucleotides line up with TRBD2. Germline V gene lookup returns CDR1 SGHNT and CDR2 YENEEA. Trimming at V came to 4 bases and at J to 7 bases, leaving 5 bases not matched to a gene. The CDR3 extends over 14 amino acids. In DNA form, the CDR3 reads TGTGCCAGCAGCTCTAGCGGGGGGGCCGAAGAGCAGTACTTC. This gives the protein CASSSSGGAEEQYF.

The chain carries TRBV4-2 and TRBJ1-2; 7 positions agree with TRBD1. The ends lost 0 bases at V and 7 bases at J; junction bases unmatched: 2. The CDR3 runs 13 residues. The germline V gene encodes CDR1 LGHNA and CDR2 YNFKEQ. This CDR3 is CASSQDGQVGYTF. CDR3 in DNA: TGTGCCAGCAGCCAAGATGGACAGGTTGGCTACACCTTC.

V and J are TRBV7-2 and TRBJ1-5; 9 bases fit TRBD1. The V gene end was trimmed by 5 bases and the J gene end by 6 bases; junction bases not matched to a gene: 5. The CDR3 covers 14 residues. CDR1 SGHTA and CDR2 FQGNSA come from the germline V gene. CDR3 sequence reads: CASSVQGASQPQHF. The DNA of the CDR3 is TGTGCCAGCAGCGTACAGGGGGCAAGTCAGCCCCAGCATTTT.

The chain uses TRBV5-1 and TRBJ1-4; 7 bases line up with TRBD1. V was pared by 4 bases and J by 0 bases, with 6 bases of the junction left unmatched. The CDR3 has 16 amino acids. Germline V gene data show CDR1 as SGHRS and CDR2 as YFSETQ. This CDR3 reads CASSASGTATNEKLFF. Here the CDR3 DNA reads TGCGCCAGCAGCGCTTCCGGGACAGCAACTAATGAAAAACTGTTTTTT.